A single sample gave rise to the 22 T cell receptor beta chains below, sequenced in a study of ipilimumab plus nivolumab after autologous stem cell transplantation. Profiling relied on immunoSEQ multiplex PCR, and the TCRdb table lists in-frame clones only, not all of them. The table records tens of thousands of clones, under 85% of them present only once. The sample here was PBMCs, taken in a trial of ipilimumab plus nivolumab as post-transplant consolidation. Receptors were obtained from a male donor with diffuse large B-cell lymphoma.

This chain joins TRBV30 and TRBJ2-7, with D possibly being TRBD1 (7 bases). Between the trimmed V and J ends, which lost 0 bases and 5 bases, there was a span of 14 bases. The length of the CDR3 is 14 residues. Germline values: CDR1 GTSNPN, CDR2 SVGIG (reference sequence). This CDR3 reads CAWSVLRGVHEQYF. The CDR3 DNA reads TGTGCCTGGAGTGTACTCAGGGGGGTCCACGAGCAGTACTTC.

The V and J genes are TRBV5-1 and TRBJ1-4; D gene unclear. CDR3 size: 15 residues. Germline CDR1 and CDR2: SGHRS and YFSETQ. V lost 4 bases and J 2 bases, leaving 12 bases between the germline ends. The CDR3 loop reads CASSITPSTNEKLFF. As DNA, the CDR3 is TGCGCCAGCAGCATTACACCCAGCACTAATGAAAAACTGTTTTTT.

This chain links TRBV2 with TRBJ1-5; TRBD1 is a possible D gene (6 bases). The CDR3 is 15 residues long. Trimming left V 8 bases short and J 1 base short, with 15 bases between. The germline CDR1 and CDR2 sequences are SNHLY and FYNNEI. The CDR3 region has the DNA TGTGCCAGCGGTATACAGGGACGGAGCAATCAGCCCCAGCATTTT. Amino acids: CASGIQGRSNQPQHF.

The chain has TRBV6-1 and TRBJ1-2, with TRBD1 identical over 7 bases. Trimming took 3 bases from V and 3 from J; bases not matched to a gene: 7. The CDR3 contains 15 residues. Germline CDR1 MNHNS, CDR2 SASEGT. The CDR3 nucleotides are TGTGCCAGCAGTGATAAGGGGGCTGGGGACTATGGCTACACCTTC. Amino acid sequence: CASSDKGAGDYGYTF.

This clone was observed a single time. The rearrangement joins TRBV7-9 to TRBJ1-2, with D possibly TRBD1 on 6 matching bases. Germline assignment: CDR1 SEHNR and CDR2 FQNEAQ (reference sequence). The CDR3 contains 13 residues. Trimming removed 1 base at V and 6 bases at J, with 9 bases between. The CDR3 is CASSLVAGDGYTF. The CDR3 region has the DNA TGTGCCAGCAGCTTAGTTGCAGGGGATGGCTACACCTTC.

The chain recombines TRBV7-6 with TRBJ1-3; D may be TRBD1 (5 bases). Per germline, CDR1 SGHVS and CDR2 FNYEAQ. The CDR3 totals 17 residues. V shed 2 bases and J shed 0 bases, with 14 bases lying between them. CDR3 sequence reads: CASSLSTGSLSGNTIYF. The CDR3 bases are TGTGCCAGCAGCTTATCAACAGGTTCCCTCTCTGGAAACACCATATATTTT.

The CDR3 sequence: CASSQVQQGANEKLFF. The CDR3 DNA reads TGCGCCAGCAGCCAGGTCCAACAGGGGGCTAATGAAAAACTGTTTTTT. The chain recombines TRBV4-1 with TRBJ1-4; 8 bases match TRBD1. CDR3 length equals 16 residues. V gave up 3 bases and J gave up 3 bases; unmatched junction bases: 6. Germline-derived CDR1 and CDR2 are MGHRA and YSYEKL.

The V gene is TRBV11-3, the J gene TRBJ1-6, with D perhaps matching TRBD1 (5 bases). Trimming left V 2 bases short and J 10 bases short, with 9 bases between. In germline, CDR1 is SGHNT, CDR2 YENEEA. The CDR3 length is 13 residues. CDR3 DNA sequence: TGTGCCAGCAGCTTATTTGGGGACTCACCCCTCCACTTT. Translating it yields CASSLFGDSPLHF.

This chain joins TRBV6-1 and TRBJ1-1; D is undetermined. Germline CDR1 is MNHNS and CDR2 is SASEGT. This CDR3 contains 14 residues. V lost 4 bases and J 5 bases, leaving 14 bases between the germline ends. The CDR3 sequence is CASSVSVSATEAFF. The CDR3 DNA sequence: TGTGCCAGCAGTGTATCGGTGTCGGCAACTGAAGCTTTCTTT.

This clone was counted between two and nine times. This CDR3 is CASSQDFETQYF. DNA of the CDR3: TGCGCCAGCAGCCAAGATTTTGAGACCCAGTACTTC. The chain uses TRBV4-3 and TRBJ2-5; D not resolved. The ends were cut back, 0 bases at V and 5 bases at J, with 4 bases in the middle. Germline V gene sequence: CDR1 LGHNA, CDR2 YSLEER. The CDR3 spans 12 residues.

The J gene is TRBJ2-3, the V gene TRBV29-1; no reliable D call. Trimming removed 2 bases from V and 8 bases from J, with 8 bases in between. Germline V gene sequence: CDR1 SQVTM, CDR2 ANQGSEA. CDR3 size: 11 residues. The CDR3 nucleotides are TGCAGCGTTGAATCGGCCGGTACGCAGTATTTT. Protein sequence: CSVESAGTQYF.

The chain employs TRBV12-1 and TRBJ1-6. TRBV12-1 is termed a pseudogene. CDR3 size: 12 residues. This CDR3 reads CAPTRRDSPLHF. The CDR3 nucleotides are TGTGCCCCGACAAGGAGAGATTCACCCCTCCACTTT.

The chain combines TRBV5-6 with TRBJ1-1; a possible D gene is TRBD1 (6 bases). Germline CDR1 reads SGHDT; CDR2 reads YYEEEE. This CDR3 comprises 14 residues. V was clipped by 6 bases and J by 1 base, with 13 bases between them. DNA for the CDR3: TGTGCCAGCAAACGGGGGCGGGGGAACACTGAAGCTTTCTTT. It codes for CASKRGRGNTEAFF. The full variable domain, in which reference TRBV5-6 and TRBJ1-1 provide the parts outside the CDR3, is DAGVTQSPTHLIKTRGQQVTLRCSPKSGHDTVSWYQQALGQGPQFIFQYYEEEERQRGNFPDRFSGHQFPNYSSELNVNALLLGDSALYLCASKRGRGNTEAFFGQGTRLTVV.

The CDR3 sequence: CASRLHGNYGYTF. The CDR3 bases are TGTGCCAGCAGGCTCCATGGTAACTATGGCTACACCTTC. The J gene is TRBJ1-2, the V gene TRBV6-1; D is undetermined. Germline values: CDR1 MNHNS, CDR2 SASEGT. This CDR3 has 13 amino acids. V was pared by 6 bases and J by 1 base, with 9 bases between.

Here the CDR3 DNA reads TGTGCCAGCAGTTTTGGCTCATTAAGCACAGATACGCAGTATTTT. Amino acid sequence: CASSFGSLSTDTQYF. J is TRBJ2-3 and V is TRBV27; no firm D call. The CDR3 has 15 residues. Trimming took off 3 bases at V and 0 bases at J, with 10 bases between the two ends. Germline V lookup: CDR1 MNHEY, CDR2 SMNVEV (reference sequence).

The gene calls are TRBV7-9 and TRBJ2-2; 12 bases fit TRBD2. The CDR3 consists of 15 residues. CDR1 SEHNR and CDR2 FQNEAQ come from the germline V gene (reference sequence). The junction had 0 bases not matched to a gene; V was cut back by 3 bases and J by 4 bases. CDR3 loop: CASSLGLAGTGELFF. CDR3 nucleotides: TGTGCCAGCAGCTTGGGACTAGCGGGCACCGGGGAGCTGTTTTTT.

For the CDR3, the DNA is TGTGCGACCAACCTAGCGGGGGGGCTCGAGCAGTACTTC. It encodes CATNLAGGLEQYF. This chain connects TRBV6-6 to TRBJ2-7, with TRBD2 identical over 12 bases. Germline CDR1 reads MNHNY; CDR2 reads SVGAGI (reference sequence). The CDR3 is made up of 13 amino acids.

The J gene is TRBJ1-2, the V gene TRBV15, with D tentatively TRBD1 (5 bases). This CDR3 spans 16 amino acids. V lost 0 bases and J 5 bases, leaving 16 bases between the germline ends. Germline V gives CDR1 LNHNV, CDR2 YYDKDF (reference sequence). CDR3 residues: CATSREAPDSSYGYTF. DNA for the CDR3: TGTGCCACCAGCAGAGAAGCCCCAGACAGTTCATATGGCTACACCTTC.

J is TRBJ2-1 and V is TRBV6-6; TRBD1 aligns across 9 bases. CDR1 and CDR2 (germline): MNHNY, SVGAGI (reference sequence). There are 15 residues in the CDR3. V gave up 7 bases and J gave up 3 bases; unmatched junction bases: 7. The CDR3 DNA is TGTGCCAGCAACCCACAGGGGGCCCTCTACAATGAGCAGTTCTTC. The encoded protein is CASNPQGALYNEQFF.

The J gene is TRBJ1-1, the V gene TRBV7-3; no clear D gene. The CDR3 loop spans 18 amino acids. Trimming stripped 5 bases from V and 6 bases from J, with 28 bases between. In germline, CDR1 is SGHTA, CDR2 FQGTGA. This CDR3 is CASSHTIDPGLGISEAFF. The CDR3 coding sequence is TGTGCCAGCAGCCACACCATTGATCCGGGCCTAGGGATCTCTGAAGCTTTCTTT.

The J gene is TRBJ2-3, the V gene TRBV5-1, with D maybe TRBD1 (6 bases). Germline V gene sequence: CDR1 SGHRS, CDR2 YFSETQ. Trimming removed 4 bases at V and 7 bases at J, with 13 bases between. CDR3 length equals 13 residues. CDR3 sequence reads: CASSPRTANTQYF. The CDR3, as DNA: TGCGCCAGCAGCCCGAGGACAGCAAATACGCAGTATTTT.

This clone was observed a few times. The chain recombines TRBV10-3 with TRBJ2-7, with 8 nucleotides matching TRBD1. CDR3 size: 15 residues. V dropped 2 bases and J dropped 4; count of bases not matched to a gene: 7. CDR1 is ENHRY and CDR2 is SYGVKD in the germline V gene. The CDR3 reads CAISEGTGLGYEQYF. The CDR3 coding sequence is TGTGCCATCAGTGAGGGGACAGGCCTGGGGTACGAGCAGTACTTC.